Below are 28 T cell receptor beta chains sequenced from a single sample in a study of blood T cell repertoires in COVID-19. Using immunoSEQ multiplex PCR, the repertoire was profiled, and TCRdb retains in-frame clones only, with some absent. The top ten hold approximately 1.1% of the sample, which has around 200,000 clones, roughly nine tenths seen once. The specimen sequenced was peripheral blood. These receptor sequences come from a man under 40 with acute or convalescent COVID-19.

The genes are TRBV28 and TRBJ2-3, with TRBD1 matching 11 bases. Germline V CDR1 and CDR2: MDHEN, SYDVKM. The CDR3 runs 13 residues. V lost 6 bases and J lost 7; bases outside the gene matches: 3. CDR3 sequence (DNA): TGTGCCAGCAGGGACAGGGGGCTATATACGCAGTATTTT. Translated, it gives CASRDRGLYTQYF.

J is TRBJ2-2 and V is TRBV5-1; 11 nucleotides align to TRBD2. V shed 2 bases, J shed 8 bases, and the junction held 11 bases outside the gene matches. CDR3 size: 17 residues. The germline gives CDR1 SGHRS, CDR2 YFSETQ. The CDR3 protein is CASSLSPLAGEEGELFF. The CDR3 coding sequence is TGCGCCAGCAGCTTATCTCCACTAGCGGGAGAAGAGGGGGAGCTGTTTTTT.

This clone occurred once. The CDR3 loop reads CASSQGTDEQYF. The DNA of the CDR3 is TGTGCCAGCAGCCAGGGGACAGACGAGCAGTACTTC. The gene calls are TRBV7-8 and TRBJ2-7; TRBD1 matches at 7 bases. CDR1 and CDR2 (germline): SGHVS, FQNEAQ. V shed 5 bases and J 5 bases; nucleotides not matched to a gene: 3. The CDR3 is made up of 12 amino acids.

The chain links TRBV27 to TRBJ2-2, with D possibly matching TRBD2 (7 bases). This CDR3 spans 15 amino acids. Trimming took off 11 bases at V and 4 bases at J, with 20 bases between the two ends. Germline V gene lookup returns CDR1 MNHEY and CDR2 SMNVEV (reference sequence). CDR3 nucleotide sequence: TGTGCCTCCTGGGCGAGGGGGGGTAGCACCGGGGAGCTGTTTTTT. Protein sequence: CASWARGGSTGELFF.

This chain uses TRBV23-1 with TRBJ1-2; D is uncertain. TRBV23-1 is an ORF for which the function is uncertain. The CDR3 spans 11 residues. Trimming removed 4 bases from V and 9 bases from J, with 9 bases in between. This chain's CDR3 is CASSRKNCYTF. In DNA, the CDR3 is TGCGCCAGCAGTCGAAAGAACTGCTACACCTTC.

The V call is TRBV27, the J call TRBJ2-2, with a tentative D call TRBD2 (5 bases). Germline V gene data show CDR1 as MNHEY and CDR2 as SMNVEV (reference sequence). V lost 3 bases, J lost 7 bases, and 15 bases lay in between. The CDR3 is 15 amino acids. The CDR3 spells CASSFEGEGGGELFF. In DNA, the CDR3 is TGTGCCAGCAGTTTTGAGGGCGAGGGCGGCGGGGAGCTGTTTTTT.

The rearrangement joins TRBV20-1 to TRBJ1-4; D is perhaps TRBD1 (5 bases). The germline CDR1 and CDR2 sequences are DFQATT and SNEGSKA (reference sequence). V dropped 3 bases and J dropped 8 bases, with 16 bases sitting between them. The CDR3 runs 14 residues. CDR3 in DNA: TGCAGTGCTAGTCCGCCAGGGCTACGAGAAAAACTGTTTTTT. As protein: CSASPPGLREKLFF.

The chain uses TRBV5-4 and TRBJ1-4, with a possible D match to TRBD1 (6 bases). Germline values: CDR1 SGHNT, CDR2 YYREEE (reference sequence). V lost 4 bases, J lost 3 bases, and 13 bases lay in between. CDR3 length equals 15 residues. DNA for the CDR3: TGTGCCAGCAGCGTGGGGGGGCTCTCTAATGAAAAACTGTTTTTT. Translation gives CASSVGGLSNEKLFF.

The gene calls are TRBV3-1 (or the pseudogene TRBV3-2) and TRBJ1-2; D perhaps matches TRBD1 (5 bases). This CDR3 comprises 13 residues. Trimming removed 3 bases at V and 4 bases at J, with 9 bases between. Germline values: CDR1 LGHDT, CDR2 YNNKEL (reference sequence). CDR3 bases: TGTGCCAGCAGCCACAGGACACGCTATGGCTACACCTTC. It codes for CASSHRTRYGYTF.

This clone has a single count. The J gene is TRBJ1-5, the V gene TRBV9; 7 nucleotides line up with TRBD1. Losses at the gene ends were 5 bases for V and 2 bases for J; bases not matched to a gene: 4. The CDR3 totals 14 residues. Germline V gene lookup returns CDR1 SGDLS and CDR2 YYNGEE. The CDR3 nucleotides read TGTGCCAGCAGTTACGGACAGGGCAATCAGCCCCAGCATTTT. Protein sequence: CASSYGQGNQPQHF.

The chain uses TRBV3-1 (or the pseudogene TRBV3-2) and TRBJ2-3; 8 bases map to TRBD2. Germline CDR1 is LGHDT and CDR2 is YNNKEL (reference sequence). V gave up 2 bases and J gave up 4 bases; unmatched junction bases: 11. The CDR3 consists of 17 residues. CDR3 DNA: TGTGCCAGCAGCCAACTTGGTCTAGCGGGTGGGGCAGATACGCAGTATTTT. Translating gives CASSQLGLAGGADTQYF.

The chain links TRBV5-5 to TRBJ1-6; TRBD1 aligns across 7 bases. The germline gives CDR1 SGHKS, CDR2 YYEKEE (reference sequence). The trim removed 4 bases at V and 1 base at J, leaving 2 bases unmatched. The CDR3 loop spans 15 amino acids. CDR3 sequence (DNA): TGTGCCAGCAGCCCAGGGGGGTCCTATAATTCACCCCTCCACTTT. Translation: CASSPGGSYNSPLHF. The whole variable domain, remainder taken from reference TRBV5-5 and TRBJ1-6, is DAGVTQSPTHLIKTRGQQVTLRCSPISGHKSVSWYQQVLGQGPQFIFQYYEKEERGRGNFPDRFSARQFPNYSSELNVNALLLGDSALYLCASSPGGSYNSPLHFGNGTRLTVT.

The chain uses TRBV2 and TRBJ2-5; TRBD1 aligns across 7 bases. From germline, CDR1 is SNHLY and CDR2 FYNNEI. The CDR3 is made up of 14 amino acids. V shed 7 bases and J 1 base; nucleotides not matched to a gene: 6. DNA of the CDR3: TGTGCCAGCATTGCTGGGACAGCCCAAGAGACCCAGTACTTC. As protein: CASIAGTAQETQYF.

This clone was detected only once. The genes are TRBV7-3 and TRBJ2-7, with D perhaps TRBD2 (6 bases). CDR3 length: 12 amino acids. Looked up from germline, CDR1 is SGHTA and CDR2 is FQGTGA. V lost 1 base and J 6 bases, leaving 7 bases between the germline ends. The CDR3 is CASSLMGGEQYF. CDR3 in DNA: TGTGCCAGCAGCTTAATGGGGGGCGAGCAGTACTTC.

The CDR3 sequence: CASSSTRDTRPDTQYF. The DNA for the CDR3 is TGCGCCAGCAGCTCGACCCGGGACACCAGACCAGATACGCAGTATTTT. This chain connects TRBV5-1 to TRBJ2-3, with TRBD1 as a possible D gene (6 bases). From germline, CDR1 is SGHRS and CDR2 YFSETQ. Trimming left V 3 bases short and J 4 bases short, with 18 bases between. CDR3 length: 16 residues. Filled out from reference TRBV5-1 and TRBJ2-3, the complete variable domain reads KAGVTQTPRYLIKTRGQQVTLSCSPISGHRSVSWYQQTPGQGLQFLFEYFSETQRNKGNFPGRFSGRQFSNSRSEMNVSTLELGDSALYLCASSSTRDTRPDTQYFGPGTRLTVL.

This chain uses TRBV15 with TRBJ2-7; the match to TRBD1 covers 9 bases. Germline CDR1 and CDR2: LNHNV and YYDKDF (reference sequence). The V segment lost 2 bases and the J segment 4 bases; nucleotides outside the gene matches: 9. The CDR3 totals 16 residues. The CDR3 loop is CATSRPPGQGLYEQYF. The CDR3 bases are TGTGCCACCAGCAGACCGCCGGGACAGGGTTTATACGAGCAGTACTTC.

The J gene is TRBJ2-2, the V gene TRBV5-1; D gene unclear. The CDR3 has 14 residues. V was pared by 5 bases and J by 1 base, with 9 bases between. Germline V CDR1 and CDR2: SGHRS, YFSETQ. Here the CDR3 reads CASRAFMNTGELFF. In DNA, the CDR3 is TGCGCCAGCAGGGCTTTCATGAACACCGGGGAGCTGTTTTTT.

This chain joins TRBV18 and TRBJ2-7, with D perhaps matching TRBD1 (8 bases). Germline V lookup: CDR1 KGHSH, CDR2 LQKENI. The CDR3 contains 15 residues. V lost 6 bases, J lost 2 bases, and 17 bases lay in between. DNA of the CDR3: TGTGCCAGCTCTCGGGTACAGGGGGGGACCTACGAGCAGTACTTC. It specifies CASSRVQGGTYEQYF.

Concerning this clone itself: This specimen includes other DNA sequences encoding the same CDR3. This chain joins TRBV18 and TRBJ1-1; D is unresolved. Per the germline V gene, CDR1 is KGHSH and CDR2 is LQKENI. With 3 bases removed from V and 1 base from J, the gap between germline ends came to 6 bases. CDR3 size: 13 residues. CDR3 loop: CASSPSGNTEAFF. In DNA form, the CDR3 reads TGTGCCAGCTCACCGAGCGGGAACACTGAAGCTTTCTTT.

This rearrangement joins TRBV29-1 to TRBJ2-7; 9 positions agree with TRBD1. This CDR3 comprises 12 residues. The trim removed 6 bases at V and 2 bases at J, leaving 2 bases unmatched. Germline V gene data show CDR1 as SQVTM and CDR2 as ANQGSEA. The CDR3 DNA sequence: TGCAGCGTGGGGACAGGGACCTACGAGCAGTACTTC. Translation gives CSVGTGTYEQYF.

V and J are TRBV27 and TRBJ1-1, with a weak D call TRBD1 (6 bases). V was cut by 1 base and J by 0 bases, with 15 bases left in between. CDR3 size: 17 residues. In germline, CDR1 is MNHEY, CDR2 SMNVEV (reference sequence). The CDR3 spells CASSLFPPGALNTEAFF. The CDR3 region has the DNA TGTGCCAGCAGTTTATTCCCGCCAGGGGCTTTGAACACTGAAGCTTTCTTT.

The chain links TRBV18 to TRBJ1-2; D is unresolved. The CDR3 is 11 residues long. Germline V gives CDR1 KGHSH, CDR2 LQKENI. Trimming stripped 6 bases from V and 1 base from J, with 3 bases between. CDR3 loop: CASSRNYGYTF. The CDR3 region has the DNA TGTGCCAGCTCCCGTAACTATGGCTACACCTTC.

The chain has TRBV11-2 and TRBJ2-2; D is perhaps TRBD2 (6 bases). The length of the CDR3 is 18 residues. V was shortened by 0 bases and J by 4 bases, with 18 bases between the two germline ends. Germline V gene data show CDR1 as SGHAT and CDR2 as FQNNGV. This chain's CDR3 is CASSLEGGWWSSTGELFF. The CDR3 nucleotides read TGTGCCAGCAGCTTAGAAGGAGGGTGGTGGTCTTCCACCGGGGAGCTGTTTTTT.

As DNA, the CDR3 is TGTGCCTCAGGGGCAGGGGGCGGGGAGACCCAGTACTTC. Its translation is CASGAGGGETQYF. The rearrangement links TRBV19 to TRBJ2-5; 8 bases fit TRBD1. Looked up from germline, CDR1 is LNHDA and CDR2 is SQIVND (reference sequence). This CDR3 is 13 amino acids long. Trimming cost V 11 bases and J 5 bases; bases outside gene matches: 10. Based on the CDR3 plus reference TRBV19 and TRBJ2-5, the full variable domain is DGGITQSPKYLFRKEGQNVTLSCEQNLNHDAMYWYRQDPGQGLRLIYYSQIVNDFQKGDIAEGYSVSREKKESFPLTVTSAQKNPTAFYLCASGAGGGETQYFGPGTRLLVL.

The chain couples TRBV3-1 (or the pseudogene TRBV3-2) to TRBJ2-3, with D perhaps matching TRBD2 (5 bases). Germline V gene lookup returns CDR1 LGHDT and CDR2 YNNKEL (reference sequence). The CDR3 totals 15 residues. Trimming shortened V by 2 bases and J by 3 bases, and 12 bases separated the two germline ends. CDR3 in amino acids: CASSQPGMGTDTQYF. As DNA, the CDR3 is TGTGCCAGCAGCCAACCCGGGATGGGGACAGATACGCAGTATTTT.

The rearrangement links TRBV15 to TRBJ1-5; D remains ambiguous. V gave up 3 bases and J gave up 0 bases, with 15 bases separating them. Germline CDR1 is LNHNV and CDR2 is YYDKDF (reference sequence). CDR3 length: 17 amino acids. In nucleotides, the CDR3 is TGTGCCACCAGCAGGACCTTTGACATCTATAGCAATCAGCCCCAGCATTTT. This sequence encodes CATSRTFDIYSNQPQHF.

This chain connects TRBV7-3 to TRBJ1-2; TRBD1 agrees at 8 bases. The CDR3 extends over 13 amino acids. The germline gives CDR1 SGHTA, CDR2 FQGTGA. The V segment lost 5 bases and the J segment 8 bases; nucleotides outside the gene matches: 7. The CDR3 sequence is CASSTRTGKGYTF. In DNA form, the CDR3 reads TGTGCCAGCAGCACACGGACAGGGAAAGGCTACACCTTC.

The rearrangement links TRBV30 to TRBJ2-7; 7 bases agree with TRBD1. V gave up 0 bases and J gave up 6 bases; unmatched junction bases: 2. This CDR3 is 12 amino acids long. Germline V gene data show CDR1 as GTSNPN and CDR2 as SVGIG (reference sequence). The CDR3 here is CAWSVTGAEQYF. The CDR3 nucleotides read TGTGCCTGGAGTGTAACAGGGGCCGAGCAGTACTTC.